This T cell receptor beta chain was sequenced in a study of T-cell reconstitution after alpha-beta-depleted transplantation in children. Whole-study findings and limits: It was newly produced T cells that mostly accounted for T-cell counts and diversity one year after transplant. The study traced high day-60 TCRbeta diversity in some patients to surviving recipient T cells and thymic progenitors.

A TCRbeta library incorporating unique molecular identifiers was prepared. TCRdb re-called the PCR reads with MiXCR, one entry per CDR3 protein. The top ten clones hold around 7.5% of a sample with a few hundred thousand distinct CDR3 sequences, roughly 9.1% of them seen once. This clonotype was seen repeatedly, ten times or more. The antigen is not known. The CDR3 runs 15 residues. V lost 5 bases, J lost 8 bases, and 10 bases stayed unmatched. This rearrangement joins TRBV12-3 or TRBV12-4 to TRBJ1-2, with 11 bases matching TRBD1. The sample here was PBMCs, taken before TCRalphabeta/CD19-depleted stem cell transplant. The receptor was derived from a boy younger than two with acute myeloid leukemia, due to receive a stem cell transplant. In DNA, the CDR3 is TGTGCCAGCAGTCCCTGGACAGGGGGCGCGAGAGGCTACACCTTC. It is translated as CASSPWTGGARGYTF.